Listed below are T cell receptor beta chains from one sample, sequenced in a study of shared clonotypes between healthy human individuals. Assay: immunoSEQ multiplex PCR; the TCRdb copy retains only in-frame clones and omits some. The sample consists of 470,000 or so clones, approximately 84% of them appearing once. Sequenced sample: PBMCs. These receptors came from a middle-aged woman in good health. Some clones in this sample may be carry-over from other donors' samples. Each CDR3 is given without its conserved first and last residue. The D gene is left open where the match is weak.

TRBJ2-5,TRBV25-1,NA,ASSDRRGEETQY
TRBJ1-3,TRBV19,NA,ASSTGFGNTIY
TRBJ2-3,TRBV5-1,TRBD2,ASSFGLAGVDTQY
TRBJ1-5,TRBV19,NA,ASNRGFSNQPQY
TRBJ1-2,TRBV28,NA,ASSTTANYGYT
TRBJ2-6,TRBV6-6,NA,ASSYSSGANVLT
TRBJ2-1,TRBV18,TRBD2,ASSPTGAGGPSYNEQF
TRBJ1-2,TRBV7-3,NA,ASSDNAGHQYGYT
TRBJ2-2,TRBV5-1,TRBD2,ASSSSSGGENTGELF
TRBJ2-2,TRBV5-4,TRBD2,ASSLGAGGPGELF
TRBJ1-2,TRBV5-1,NA,ASSQGSTSNYGYT
TRBJ2-3,TRBV28,NA,ASTSGGGTDTQY
TRBJ1-1,TRBV27,NA,ASSFLLVGPTEAF
TRBJ1-1,TRBV15,TRBD1,ATSLGQGTEAF
TRBJ1-4,TRBV6-1,TRBD1,ASSEWGQGPEKLF
TRBJ2-7,TRBV11-2,TRBD2,ASSLGREVSYEQY
TRBJ2-1,TRBV7-8,TRBD2,ASSLGLAGYNEQF
TRBJ1-5,TRBV27,NA,ASSLSRAGNQPQH
TRBJ1-1,TRBV9,NA,ASSPLTANTEAF
TRBJ2-1,TRBV20-1,NA,SAKLRGEQF
TRBJ2-2,TRBV7-9,NA,ASSSHTGTGELF
TRBJ1-1,TRBV28,NA,ASIKRRVGTEAF
TRBJ2-2,TRBV5-1,TRBD1,ASSLVLTGGNTGELF
TRBJ1-1,TRBV30,NA,AWRAGVNTEAF
TRBJ2-3,TRBV2,TRBD2,ASRRGSGRATDTQY
TRBJ2-7,TRBV20-1,NA,SATHREQY
TRBJ2-1,TRBV5-1,TRBD2,ASSLLGGSSYNEQF
TRBJ2-4,TRBV28,NA,ASARGFGGAKNIQY
TRBJ2-7,TRBV28,NA,ASSSGDSYEQY
TRBJ1-1,TRBV30,NA,AWSVSGDTEAF
TRBJ2-7,TRBV29-1,NA,SVIRGNEQY
TRBJ2-3,TRBV7-9,TRBD2,ASSWGGSTDTQY
TRBJ1-1,TRBV5-1,NA,ASSLENATPF
TRBJ2-7,TRBV28,TRBD2,ASSGGLAGLYEQY
TRBJ1-1,TRBV7-2,NA,ASSLGGGTFPTEAF
TRBJ2-3,TRBV10-3,TRBD2,AISLGLAGGDTQY
TRBJ2-7,TRBV11-2,TRBD1,ASSFKLWTGVEEQY